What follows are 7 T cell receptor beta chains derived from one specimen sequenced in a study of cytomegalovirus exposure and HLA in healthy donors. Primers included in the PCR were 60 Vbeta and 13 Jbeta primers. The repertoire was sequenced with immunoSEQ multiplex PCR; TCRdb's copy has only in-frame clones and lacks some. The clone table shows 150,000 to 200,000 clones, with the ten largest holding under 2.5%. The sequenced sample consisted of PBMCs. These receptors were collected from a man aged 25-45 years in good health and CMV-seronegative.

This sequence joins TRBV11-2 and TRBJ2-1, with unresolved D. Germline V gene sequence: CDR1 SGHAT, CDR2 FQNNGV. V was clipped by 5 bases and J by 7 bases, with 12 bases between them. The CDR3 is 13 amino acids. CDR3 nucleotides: TGTGCCAGCAGCACTCTCTCCAGGAATGAGCAGTTCTTC. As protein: CASSTLSRNEQFF.

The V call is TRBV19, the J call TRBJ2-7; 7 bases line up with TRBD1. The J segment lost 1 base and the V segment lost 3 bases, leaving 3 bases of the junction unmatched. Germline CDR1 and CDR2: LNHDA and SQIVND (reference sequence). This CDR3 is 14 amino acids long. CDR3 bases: TGTGCCAGTAGTATTGGGGGACAGTCCTACGAGCAGTACTTC. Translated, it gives CASSIGGQSYEQYF.

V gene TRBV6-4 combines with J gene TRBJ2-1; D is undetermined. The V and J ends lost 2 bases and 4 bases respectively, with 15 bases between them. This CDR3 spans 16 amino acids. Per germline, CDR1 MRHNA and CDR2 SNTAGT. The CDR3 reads CASSDQSSISYNEQFF. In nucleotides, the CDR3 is TGTGCCAGCAGTGACCAGAGTAGCATATCATACAATGAGCAGTTCTTC.

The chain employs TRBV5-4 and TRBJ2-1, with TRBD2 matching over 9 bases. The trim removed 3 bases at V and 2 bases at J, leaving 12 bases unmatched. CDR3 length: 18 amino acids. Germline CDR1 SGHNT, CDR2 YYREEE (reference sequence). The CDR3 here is CASSSVAGVNVAYNEQFF. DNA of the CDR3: TGTGCCAGCAGCTCCGTAGCGGGAGTGAATGTTGCCTACAATGAGCAGTTCTTC.

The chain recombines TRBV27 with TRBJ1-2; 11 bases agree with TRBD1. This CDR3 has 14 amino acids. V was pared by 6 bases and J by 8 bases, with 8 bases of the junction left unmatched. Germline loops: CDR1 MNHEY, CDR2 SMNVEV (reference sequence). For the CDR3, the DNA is TGTGCCAGCAGGCGGCCGGACAGGGGGCACGGCTACACCTTC. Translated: CASRRPDRGHGYTF.

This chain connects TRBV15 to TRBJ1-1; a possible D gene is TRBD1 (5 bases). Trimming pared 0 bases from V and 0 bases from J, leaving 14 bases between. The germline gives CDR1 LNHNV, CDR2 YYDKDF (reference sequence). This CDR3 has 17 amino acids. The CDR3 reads CATSRDDGGTLNTEAFF. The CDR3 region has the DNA TGTGCCACCAGCAGAGATGACGGGGGGACCTTGAACACTGAAGCTTTCTTT.

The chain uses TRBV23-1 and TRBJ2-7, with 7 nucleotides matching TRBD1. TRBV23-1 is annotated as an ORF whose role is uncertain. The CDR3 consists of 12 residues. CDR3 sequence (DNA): TGCGCTCCCGACAGGGTTCCCTACGAGCAGTACTTC. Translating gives CAPDRVPYEQYF.